This T cell receptor beta chain was documented in a study of graft-versus-host responses after intestinal transplantation. Study-level background: Multivisceral, liver-intestinal, or isolated intestinal grafts were transplanted into recipients. Uniformly, recipients were administered anti-thymocyte globulin induction with subsequent tacrolimus and steroids for about 3 years. Study-wide results and caveats: Patients with graft-donor T cell macrochimerism had high graft-versus-host to host-versus-graft clonal ratios in allografts.

The method was immunoSEQ multiplex PCR; TCRdb's version includes in-frame clones alone and lacks a portion of them. The data contain 65,000 to 100,000 clones, roughly 90% of them seen just once; the ten biggest clones take up roughly 0.39%. In regard to this clone: What it recognizes is unknown.

The J segment lost 11 bases and the V segment lost 0 bases, leaving 8 bases of the junction unmatched. The CDR3 has 16 residues. Germline loops: CDR1 MGHRA, CDR2 YSYEKL. The source of this sequence is a human donor who was the organ donor for an intestinal transplant. The material sequenced was unstimulated CD8+ T cells sorted from spleen or lymph node cells, taken before transplant. V gene TRBV4-1 combines with J gene TRBJ1-6; TRBD1 matches 9 bases. This chain's CDR3 is CASSQDWGQGIPPLHF. DNA of the CDR3: TGCGCCAGCAGCCAAGATTGGGGACAGGGCATCCCACCCCTCCACTTT.